The sequence of this TCR beta chain was determined in a study of T cell repertoires in cytomegalovirus infection. Looking at the study overall: A matching HLA type, together with CMV infection, was signaled by public TCR beta signatures. Study-wide results and caveats: Carriers of CMV and the relevant HLA type were discriminated by public TCR beta frequency. Dominating the ex vivo response were HLA-C-restricted CMV-specific TCR beta clonotypes.

This clonotype has only a few counts. The antigen is undetermined. TCRdb reanalysed the reads using MiXCR and keeps one entry per CDR3 protein. The table records some 600,000 distinct CDR3 sequences, about 24% of them present only once. Germline V gene lookup returns CDR1 SEHNR and CDR2 FQNEAQ (reference sequence). This CDR3 is 15 amino acids long. The trim removed 7 bases at V and 0 bases at J, leaving 2 bases unmatched. Sequenced: CD8+ T cells from PBMCs. The rearrangement links TRBV7-9 to TRBJ2-6; 8 bases are shared with TRBD1. The sequence derives from a human donor in good health (CMV status not recorded). Some clones in this sample may be carry-over from other donors' samples. The DNA for the CDR3 is TGTGCCAGCAACAGGGGGGCCTCTGGGGCCAACGTCCTGACTTTC. Translation: CASNRGASGANVLTF.